This T cell receptor beta chain was retrieved from a study of T cell repertoires in urothelial bladder cancer (dated by TCRdb to the late 2010s). A note on the overall study: Of the roughly twelve resected lesions, three were clinically staged as cT0, three as cTa, three as cT1 and three as cT2 or greater. In the study, clonality of the TCR repertoire in bladder tumors was compared against clonality in benign bladder inflammation. About twelve patients with bladder lesions who were undergoing transurethral resection were prospectively identified. Around twelve resected bladder lesions, made up of urothelial carcinoma (UC+) and benign (UC-) specimens, were studied.

The immunoSEQ assay was used to sequence the CDR3 region of the TCR beta chain. For the original study's pipeline: For each specimen, T-cell fraction, clonal dominance and maximum TCR clone frequency were calculated. The table comes from immuneACCESS by way of TCRdb, which keeps in-frame sequences with V and J called. Part of the clones is missing from these tables; in studies checked, under half for an unresolved V gene and the rest for unknown reasons. V, J and clone size are taken as reported in that table, and D and trimming were inferred from the DNA itself. The sample table holds about 6,400 clones, of which 60% to 80% were seen once. The ten most abundant clones make up roughly 12% of the sample. Findings and caveats that apply to the study as a whole: In carcinoma specimens, one T-cell clone made up as much as 17% of infiltrating lymphocytes, versus around 2% in benign specimens. Median tumor infiltrating lymphocyte percentage was 1.5% to 2.5% in carcinoma specimens and approximately 13% in benign specimens. Fewer T cells were found in urothelial carcinoma specimens than in benign specimens, with medians of 5,569 and 25,872, respectively.

At transurethral resection, specimens of the bladder lesions were collected and then stored at -80C. DNA was isolated from the bladder specimens obtained at transurethral resection. This clone was detected only a few times. Its recognized antigen is unknown. Per-nucleotide qualities are absent, and no much larger clonotype sits a single base away. CDR1 SGHDN and CDR2 FVKESK were looked up in the germline V gene. The CDR3 contains 13 residues, cysteine and phenylalanine counted. The kept DNA is CDR3 alone, 39 bases in frame from the first base. Deletion took 7 bases off V and 0 bases off J, with a span of 9 bases between the germline ends.

This clonotype was sampled from a human donor with urothelial carcinoma. This receptor chain uses TRBV14 and TRBJ1-1; the D gene is not confidently resolved. Sequencing was done on a sample of tumor-infiltrating cells from bladder cancer. Read as DNA, the sequence is TGTGCCAGCAAAATCCAGGTGAACACTGAAGCTTTCTTT. The translation is CASKIQVNTEAFF.